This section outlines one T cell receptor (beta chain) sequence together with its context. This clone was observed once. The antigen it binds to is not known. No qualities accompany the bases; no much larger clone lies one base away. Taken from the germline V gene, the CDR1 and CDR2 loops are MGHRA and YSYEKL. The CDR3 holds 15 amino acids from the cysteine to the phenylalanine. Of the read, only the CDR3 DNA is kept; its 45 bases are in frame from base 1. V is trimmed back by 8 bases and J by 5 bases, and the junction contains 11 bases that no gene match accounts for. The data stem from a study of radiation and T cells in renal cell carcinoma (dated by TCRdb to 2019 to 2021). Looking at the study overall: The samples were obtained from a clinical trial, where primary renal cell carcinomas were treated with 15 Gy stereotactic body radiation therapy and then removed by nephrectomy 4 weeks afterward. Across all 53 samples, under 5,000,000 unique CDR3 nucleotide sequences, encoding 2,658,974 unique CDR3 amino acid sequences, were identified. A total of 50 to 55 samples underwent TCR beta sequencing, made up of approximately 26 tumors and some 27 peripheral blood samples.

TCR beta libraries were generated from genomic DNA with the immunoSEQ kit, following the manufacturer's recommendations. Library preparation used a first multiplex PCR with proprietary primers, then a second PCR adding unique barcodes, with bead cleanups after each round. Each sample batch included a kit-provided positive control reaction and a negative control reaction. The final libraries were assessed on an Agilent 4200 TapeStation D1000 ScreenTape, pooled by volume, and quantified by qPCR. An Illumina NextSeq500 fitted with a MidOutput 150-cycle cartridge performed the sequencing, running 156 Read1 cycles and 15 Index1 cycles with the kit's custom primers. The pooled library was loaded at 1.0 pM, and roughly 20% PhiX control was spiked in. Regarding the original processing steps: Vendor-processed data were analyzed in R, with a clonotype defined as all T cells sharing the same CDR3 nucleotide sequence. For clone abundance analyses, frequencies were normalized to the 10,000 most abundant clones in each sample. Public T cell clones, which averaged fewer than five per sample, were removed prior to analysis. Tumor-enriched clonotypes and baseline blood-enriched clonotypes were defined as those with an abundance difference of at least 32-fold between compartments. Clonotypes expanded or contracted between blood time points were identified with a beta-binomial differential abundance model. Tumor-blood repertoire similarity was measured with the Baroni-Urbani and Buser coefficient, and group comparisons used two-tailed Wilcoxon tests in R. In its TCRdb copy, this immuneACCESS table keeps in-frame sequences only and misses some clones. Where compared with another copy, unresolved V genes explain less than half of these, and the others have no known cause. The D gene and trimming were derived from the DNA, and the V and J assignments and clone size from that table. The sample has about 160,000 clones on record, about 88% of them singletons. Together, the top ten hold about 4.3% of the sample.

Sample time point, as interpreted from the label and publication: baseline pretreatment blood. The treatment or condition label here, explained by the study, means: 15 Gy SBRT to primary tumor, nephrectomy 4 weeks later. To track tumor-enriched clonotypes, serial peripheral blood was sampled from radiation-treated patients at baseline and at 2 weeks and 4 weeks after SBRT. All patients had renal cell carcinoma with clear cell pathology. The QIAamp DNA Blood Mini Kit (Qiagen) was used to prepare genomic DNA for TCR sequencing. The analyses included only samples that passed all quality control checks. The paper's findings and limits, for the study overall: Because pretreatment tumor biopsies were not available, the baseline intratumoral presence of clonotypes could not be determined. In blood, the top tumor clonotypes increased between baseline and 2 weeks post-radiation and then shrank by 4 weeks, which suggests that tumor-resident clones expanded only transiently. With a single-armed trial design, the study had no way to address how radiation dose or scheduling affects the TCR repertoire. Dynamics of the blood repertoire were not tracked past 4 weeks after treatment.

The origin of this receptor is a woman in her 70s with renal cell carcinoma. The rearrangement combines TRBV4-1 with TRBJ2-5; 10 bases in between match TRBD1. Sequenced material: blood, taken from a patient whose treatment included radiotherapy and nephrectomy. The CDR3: CASGIAGQGTETQYF. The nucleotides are TGCGCCAGCGGGATTGCGGGACAGGGGACCGAGACCCAGTACTTC.